This TCR beta chain is from a study of blood T cell repertoires in COVID-19 (TCRdb year 2020). About the investigation overall: The collaborator samples originated in the United States, Italy and Spain and spanned the acute and convalescent phases of COVID-19. The material from the prospective study consisted of cDNA or gDNA derived from T cells, B-cell-depleted T cells, or PBMCs. The repertoires were made available in a free public database intended to serve as a resource for research on the immune response to SARS-CoV-2. Subjects who had been exposed to COVID-19, were actively infected with it, or had recovered from it provided the deeply sampled blood TCRbeta repertoires that made up the dataset. The samples were drawn from the first 160 participants of the ongoing ImmuneRACE study and from more than 1,000 subjects provided by 6 global collaborators. Sample metadata almost always included a de-identified subject ID, COVID-19 status, age in years and sex. HLA class I and class II types, where available, came from metadata supplied by the sample provider rather than from assay-based typing.

From cysteine to phenylalanine, the CDR3 is 12 amino acids long. Kept here is only the CDR3 DNA, which spans 36 bases and is read in frame from base 1. The germline ends are 8 bases apart after V is trimmed by 7 bases and J by 0 bases. CDR1 and CDR2 (SQVTM, ANQGSEA) derive from the germline V gene. TCRbeta CDR3 regions were amplified from genomic DNA by means of the immunoSEQ Assay, a bias-controlled multiplex PCR. The original pipeline was this. Within the assay, amplification of reference gene primers was used to estimate how many nucleated cells each sample contained. To quantify the absolute abundance of each unique TCRbeta CDR3 rearrangement, sequence reads were collapsed and filtered. For each sample, productive Simpson clonality was calculated by taking the square root of Simpson's diversity index across productive rearrangements. As stored in TCRdb, this immuneACCESS dataset retains in-frame rearrangements with V and J assigned. A fraction of the clones does not appear; measured against another copy, unresolved V genes explain less than half of the discrepancy, and the remainder lacks a known reason. The V and J calls and clone size are taken from that table; D and trimming were inferred from the DNA. For this sample the table gives some 420,000 clones, of which approximately 90% were detected only once. Approximately 1.2% of the sample is held by the ten biggest clonotypes.

As for this clone: What antigen it recognizes has not been identified. The record has no base qualities; no much larger clone is one base away.

General findings and caveats noted by the study authors: Clinical and demographic metadata were provided uncurated, with the amount varying by source and participant.

In the prospective study, participants were roughly 18 to 90 years old, resided in 24 geographic areas of the United States, and were enrolled through a virtual design. Cohort assignment in the prospective study relied on participant-reported clinical history from a screening survey and a study questionnaire. ImmuneRACE Cohort 3 recovered participants were defined by two consecutive negative NP/OP PCR tests, healthcare professional clearance, or symptom resolution. Each participant in the prospective study had whole blood, serum and a nasopharyngeal or oropharyngeal swab collected by mobile phlebotomists. Additional blood draws and questionnaires over an approximately two-month period could optionally be provided by prospective study participants. Blood samples from the prospective study were shipped frozen or at room temperature prior to DNA extraction.

The clonotype originates from a man aged 25-40 years who had recovered from COVID-19. The sample consisted of PBMCs or T cells enriched from blood (not recorded which). The chain uses TRBV29-1 and TRBJ2-3, with no confidently assigned D gene. The DNA sequence reads TGCAGCGGAACTGCTAGCACAGATACGCAGTATTTT. Translated, this gives CSGTASTDTQYF.